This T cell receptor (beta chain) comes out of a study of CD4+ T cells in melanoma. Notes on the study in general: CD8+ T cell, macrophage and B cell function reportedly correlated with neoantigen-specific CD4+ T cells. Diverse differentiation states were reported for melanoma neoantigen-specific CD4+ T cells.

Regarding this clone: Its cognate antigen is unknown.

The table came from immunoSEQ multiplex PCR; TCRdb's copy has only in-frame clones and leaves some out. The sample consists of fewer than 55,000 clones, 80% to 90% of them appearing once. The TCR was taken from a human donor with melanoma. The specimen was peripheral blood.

The CDR3 bases are TGTGCCAGCAGCTCGGGGGGGACCGTTTACAATGAGCAGTTCTTC. Translating gives CASSSGGTVYNEQFF. The V call is TRBV5-4, the J call TRBJ2-1; 8 nucleotides match TRBD2. The CDR3 sequence is 15 residues long. CDR1 SGHNT and CDR2 YYREEE come from the germline V gene (reference sequence). V shed 3 bases and J 4 bases; nucleotides not matched to a gene: 6.